This T cell receptor beta chain was captured in a study of cytomegalovirus exposure and HLA in healthy donors. Findings of the study overall: Analysis performed later showed TCR beta chains linked to HLA being more clonally expanded than equally common others. In a later analysis, TCR beta V- and J-gene trimming was associated with a missense DCLRE1C variant. Through in vitro validation, three CMV-associated chains were shown to be specific for CMV antigens.

This clone was detected only once. Its antigen is not identified. PCR primers comprised 60 Vbeta and 13 Jbeta primers. Sequenced by immunoSEQ multiplex PCR; TCRdb stores in-frame clones only, minus some. Of fewer than 150,000 clones detected, around 81% appear once; the ten largest clones hold around 6.8%. Sequencing used PBMCs. The receptor comes from a man aged 35-49 years in good health and CMV-seropositive.

CDR3 nucleotides: TGCGCCAGCAGCGACCCGGACAGGTCGAACACTGAAGCTTTCTTT. Amino acids: CASSDPDRSNTEAFF. This rearrangement joins TRBV5-1 to TRBJ1-1; 7 bases map to TRBD1. This CDR3 spans 15 amino acids. J gave up 1 base and V 4 bases, and 7 bases lay outside the gene matches. Germline lookup yields CDR1 SGHRS and CDR2 YFSETQ.